Many counts were recorded for the clone carrying this TCR beta chain. The source of the sample is a study of neurological immune-mediated disorders. Each TCR transcript was tagged with a 10-nucleotide random UMI during 5'RACE. Every sequencing run drew on 15-18 subjects and yielded over 190 million TCR-beta sequences. From the 5' RACE reads, TCRdb called clonotypes with MiXCR, one entry per CDR3 protein. This table holds 130,000 or so distinct CDR3 sequences, approximately 3.2% found once. Germline assignment: CDR1 DFQATT and CDR2 SNEGSKA (reference sequence). V gave up 2 bases and J gave up 5 bases; unmatched junction bases: 7. The CDR3 sequence is 15 residues long. 2 million unsorted PBMCs were stored in RNAlater at -80 °C before RNA extraction.

Sequences were obtained from PBMCs. This TCR came from a woman in her twenties or thirties with multiple sclerosis. The chain carries TRBV20-1 and TRBJ2-2; 8 bases line up with TRBD2. CDR3 in amino acids: CSARPGTSRTGELFF. Here the CDR3 DNA reads TGCAGTGCTAGACCCGGGACTAGTCGGACCGGGGAGCTGTTTTTT.